This T cell receptor beta chain was sequenced for a study of shared T cell receptors in the human thymus. Here immunoSEQ multiplex PCR was the method, and the copy in TCRdb shows in-frame clones only, minus some. The repertoire has fewer than 700,000 clones, 88% of them found once; the top ten carry 0.0095% to 0.011%. The same specimen was also included in a second study, on human thymus T cells. That report adds: Within thymic and blood repertoires, V and J gene usage appeared to be biased.

The clonotype originates from a boy under two years old with a congenital heart defect. The sample taken for sequencing was thymocytes.

The CDR3 DNA reads TGTGCCAGCAGATCTACAGGGACTAATGAAAAACTGTTTTTT. Translating it yields CASRSTGTNEKLFF. The gene calls are TRBV27 and TRBJ1-4; D may be TRBD1 (6 bases). Trimming removed 6 bases at V and 2 bases at J, with 10 bases between. The CDR3 is 14 residues long. Per germline, CDR1 MNHEY and CDR2 SMNVEV (reference sequence).